Listed here are 26 T cell receptor beta chains from one sample, sequenced in a study of T cells in Graves' hyperthyroidism and ophthalmopathy. From RNA transcripts, TCR beta CDR3 regions were amplified. Using the HTBI primer set, a first-round RT-PCR was run on the TCR CDR3. TCRdb ran MiXCR on the multiplex PCR reads and lists one entry per CDR3 protein. Among nearly 600,000 distinct CDR3 sequences listed, 14% were seen once. The source material was blood. Every receptor here comes from a woman aged 18 to 35 with Graves' ophthalmopathy.

As concerns this clonotype: This sequence may be a read error, since a much larger clone differs from it by one base. The chain uses TRBV12-3 or TRBV12-4 and TRBJ2-1, with 9 bases matching TRBD2. With V trimmed by 10 bases and J by 8 bases, 21 bases remained unmatched. CDR3 length: 17 residues. The CDR3 DNA reads TGTGCCACTATAGCGGGAGTGAGGCCGCTCGCGCTCGATGAGCAGTTCTTC. It translates to CATIAGVRPLALDEQFF.

This clonotype was seen a few times. V is TRBV29-1 and J is TRBJ2-4, with a weak D call TRBD2 (5 bases). CDR3 length equals 11 residues. From germline, CDR1 is SQVTM and CDR2 ANQGSEA. The CDR3 here is CAYRDGDIQYF. In nucleotides, the CDR3 is TGCGCCTACCGGGATGGGGACATTCAGTACTTC. The whole variable domain, remainder taken from reference TRBV29-1 and TRBJ2-4, is SAVISQKPSRDICQRGTSLTIQCQVDSQVTMMFWYRQQPGQSLTLIATANQGSEATYESGFVIDKFPISRPNLTFSTLTVSNMSPEDSSIYLCAYRDGDIQYFGAGTRLSVL.

This clonotype was observed at least ten times. The chain combines TRBV11-1 with TRBJ2-1, with D perhaps matching TRBD2 (5 bases). V was cut by 0 bases and J by 2 bases, with 14 bases left in between. The CDR3 is 17 amino acids. Germline CDR1 is SGHAT and CDR2 is FQDESV (reference sequence). The CDR3 DNA follows: TGTGCCAGCAGCTTAGCGTCGGGCGGGTTCACCTACAATGAGCAGTTCTTC. Its translation: CASSLASGGFTYNEQFF.

The J gene is TRBJ1-5, the V gene TRBV6-1; 7 bases map to TRBD1. Germline CDR1 is MNHNS and CDR2 is SASEGT. Trimming at V came to 6 bases and at J to 8 bases, leaving 10 bases not matched to a gene. The length of the CDR3 is 14 residues. CDR3: CASSPRGQGEPQHF. CDR3 nucleotides: TGTGCCAGCAGCCCCAGGGGTCAGGGGGAGCCCCAGCATTTT.

This clonotype has a count of ten or more. The chain uses TRBV6-1 and TRBJ2-1; the match to TRBD1 covers 9 bases. The germline V gene has CDR1 MNHNS and CDR2 SASEGT. This CDR3 is 18 amino acids long. V shed 5 bases, J shed 3 bases, and the junction held 14 bases outside the gene matches. CDR3 region: CASSPRGWTGDLYNEQFF. CDR3 in DNA: TGTGCCAGCAGTCCCCGCGGCTGGACAGGGGACCTCTACAATGAGCAGTTCTTC.

In regard to this clonotype: This could be a read error, since a much larger clone is one nucleotide away. This chain links TRBV27 with TRBJ2-5; D is undetermined. From germline, CDR1 is MNHEY and CDR2 SMNVEV (reference sequence). The CDR3 is 12 amino acids. CDR3 in DNA: TGTGCCAGCAGTTCTCCCGAAGAGGCCCAGTACTTC. Its translation: CASSSPEEAQYF.

This clonotype was observed many times. The chain joins TRBV4-1 to TRBJ2-2, with D possibly being TRBD1 (6 bases). V lost 0 bases and J lost 5, with 13 bases in between. CDR1 is MGHRA and CDR2 is YSYEKL in the germline V gene. The CDR3 has 16 residues. The CDR3 nucleotides read TGCGCCAGCAGCCAAGACCCAGGGGTGGGGACCGGGGAGCTGTTTTTT. This gives the protein CASSQDPGVGTGELFF.

To note about this clonotype: Since a much larger clone is just one base distant, this may be a read error. The missing conserved phenylalanine or tryptophan at the end of this CDR3 makes a read error likely. The gene calls are TRBV27 and TRBJ1-1, with D uncertain. There are 15 residues in the CDR3. From germline, CDR1 is MNHEY and CDR2 SMNVEV (reference sequence). The V end lost 3 bases, the J end lost 0 bases, and 11 bases lay between the germline ends. CDR3 sequence (DNA): TGTGCCAGCAGTTTTTCAGGCTTCATGAACACTGAAGCTTTCCTT. As protein: CASSFSGFMNTEAFL.

The chain uses TRBV12-3 or TRBV12-4 and TRBJ2-4; TRBD2 might be the D (6 bases). CDR3 length equals 15 residues. Trimming stripped 4 bases from V and 0 bases from J, with 10 bases between. CDR3 nucleotides: TGTGCCAGCAGTTCGGAGGGCCTAGCCAAAAACATTCAGTACTTC. It specifies CASSSEGLAKNIQYF.

The table lists this clonotype with a few counts. V usage is TRBV6-2 or TRBV6-3 and J usage is TRBJ2-5; TRBD2 is a possible D gene (6 bases). The CDR3 runs to 14 residues. Deletions cut 8 bases from V and 4 bases from J, with 17 bases between. The germline gives CDR1 MNHEY, CDR2 SVGEGT. The DNA for the CDR3 is TGTGCCAGCCGGAGGACTAACCTTGGAGAGACCCAGTACTTC. Translation: CASRRTNLGETQYF.

Worth noting for this clonotype: This sequence may be a read error, since a much larger clone differs from it by one base. The gene calls are TRBV5-4 and TRBJ2-5; possible D gene TRBD2, 7 bases. The CDR3 loop spans 14 amino acids. Per the germline V gene, CDR1 is SGHNT and CDR2 is YYREEE (reference sequence). V lost 3 bases and J lost 4, with 13 bases in between. This CDR3 reads CASSSHGGRETQYF. In DNA form, the CDR3 reads TGTGCCAGCAGCTCGCACGGGGGGCGAGAGACCCAGTACTTC.

Details on this clonotype: This may be a read error, as it is one base from a much larger clone. This chain joins TRBV11-1 and TRBJ1-1; D is undetermined. The V gene lost 5 bases and the J gene lost 6 bases, with 13 bases spanning the gap. This CDR3 is 13 amino acids long. The germline CDR1 and CDR2 sequences are SGHAT and FQDESV (reference sequence). CDR3: CASSTAGYPEAFF. As DNA, the CDR3 is TGTGCCAGCAGCACCGCTGGCTACCCTGAAGCTTTCTTT. Full variable domain (remainder filled in from reference TRBV11-1 and TRBJ1-1): EAEVAQSPRYKITEKSQAVAFWCDPISGHATLYWYRQILGQGPELLVQFQDESVVDDSQLPKDRFSAERLKGVDSTLKIQPAELGDSAMYLCASSTAGYPEAFFGQGTRLTVV.

The V call is TRBV9, the J call TRBJ1-5; weak D call: TRBD1 (5 bases). This CDR3 is built from 14 residues. Trimming stripped 0 bases from V and 7 bases from J, with 11 bases between. Germline values: CDR1 SGDLS, CDR2 YYNGEE. The CDR3 sequence is CASSVAGEYQPQHF. In nucleotides, the CDR3 is TGTGCCAGCAGCGTAGCGGGGGAGTACCAGCCCCAGCATTTT.

This clonotype was counted at least ten times. This rearrangement joins TRBV2 to TRBJ2-7; D is possibly TRBD1 (6 bases). The CDR3 totals 13 residues. V shed 11 bases and J shed 2 bases, with 16 bases lying between them. Germline CDR1 and CDR2: SNHLY and FYNNEI. The CDR3 here is CASHREQAYEQYF. CDR3 nucleotide sequence: TGTGCCTCCCACAGGGAGCAGGCCTACGAGCAGTACTTC.

The CDR3 reads CASSQEGGQPRYYEQYF. Here the CDR3 DNA reads TGTGCCAGCAGCCAAGAAGGGGGACAGCCTCGCTACTACGAGCAGTACTTC. The chain carries TRBV14 and TRBJ2-7; 7 bases agree with TRBD1. The CDR3 sequence is 17 residues long. Germline assignment: CDR1 SGHDN and CDR2 FVKESK. Losses at the gene ends were 0 bases for V and 3 bases for J; bases not matched to a gene: 11.

This clonotype appeared many times. V is TRBV27 and J is TRBJ2-1; D not certain. CDR3 length equals 15 residues. Germline loops: CDR1 MNHEY, CDR2 SMNVEV (reference sequence). Between the trimmed V and J ends, which lost 6 bases and 2 bases, there was a span of 14 bases. The CDR3 loop reads CASSLRAWPYNEQFF. As DNA, the CDR3 is TGTGCCAGCAGCCTAAGGGCGTGGCCCTACAATGAGCAGTTCTTC.

This clonotype was counted many times. The chain joins TRBV5-1 to TRBJ2-3; D may be TRBD2 (6 bases). Germline V gene data show CDR1 as SGHRS and CDR2 as YFSETQ. The CDR3 consists of 16 residues. V was pared by 4 bases and J by 0 bases, with 15 bases between. The CDR3 DNA is TGCGCCAGCAGCCCCGGGGTAGCGGCTAGCACAGATACGCAGTATTTT. Translated, it gives CASSPGVAASTDTQYF. Complete variable domain (other parts from reference TRBV5-1 and TRBJ2-3): KAGVTQTPRYLIKTRGQQVTLSCSPISGHRSVSWYQQTPGQGLQFLFEYFSETQRNKGNFPGRFSGRQFSNSRSEMNVSTLELGDSALYLCASSPGVAASTDTQYFGPGTRLTVL.

Ten or more counts support this clonotype. The rearrangement uses TRBV13 and TRBJ2-7, with D tentatively TRBD1 (6 bases). Trimming removed 5 bases at V and 3 bases at J, with 14 bases between. The CDR3 totals 14 residues. CDR1 PRHDT and CDR2 FYEKMQ come from the germline V gene (reference sequence). CDR3 sequence reads: CASSTTGSGYEQYF. The CDR3 DNA sequence: TGTGCCAGCAGCACCACAGGGTCCGGCTACGAGCAGTACTTC.

Only a few counts were recorded for this clonotype. This sequence joins TRBV6-1 and TRBJ1-4; no clear D. Germline assignment: CDR1 MNHNS and CDR2 SASEGT. The ends were cut back, 5 bases at V and 5 bases at J, with 12 bases in the middle. This CDR3 is 14 amino acids long. Written as DNA, the CDR3 is TGTGCCAGCAGTCCGAACTGGAAGAATGAAAAACTGTTTTTT. This sequence encodes CASSPNWKNEKLFF.

This clonotype occurred many times. The V and J genes are TRBV7-2 and TRBJ2-7; 11 bases are a match to TRBD2. Per the germline V gene, CDR1 is SGHTA and CDR2 is FQGNSA. This CDR3 is built from 15 residues. J gave up 2 bases and V 5 bases, and 5 bases lay outside the gene matches. Here the CDR3 reads CASSQGGLAAYEQYF. In DNA, the CDR3 is TGTGCCAGCAGCCAGGGGGGACTAGCGGCCTACGAGCAGTACTTC.

This clonotype was seen ten or more times. This chain uses TRBV2 with TRBJ2-2, with D tentatively TRBD1 (5 bases). V shed 2 bases and J shed 2 bases, with 12 bases lying between them. Germline V lookup: CDR1 SNHLY, CDR2 FYNNEI. The length of the CDR3 is 16 residues. In nucleotides, the CDR3 is TGTGCCAGCAGTGAATGGGGCGGAGCTAACACCGGGGAGCTGTTTTTT. Protein product: CASSEWGGANTGELFF. The full variable domain, in which reference TRBV2 and TRBJ2-2 provide the parts outside the CDR3, is EPEVTQTPSHQVTQMGQEVILRCVPISNHLYFYWYRQILGQKVEFLVSFYNNEISEKSEIFDDQFSVERPDGSNFTLKIRSTKLEDSAMYFCASSEWGGANTGELFFGEGSRLTVL.

This clonotype was counted many times. V and J are TRBV12-3 or TRBV12-4 and TRBJ2-7; no definite D call. Trimming stripped 5 bases from V and 3 bases from J, with 11 bases between. The CDR3 is made up of 13 amino acids. The CDR3 DNA reads as TGTGCCAGCAGTCATGGTTTGGGCTACGAGCAGTACTTC. This translates into CASSHGLGYEQYF.

On this clonotype itself: At one end, the junction sequence differs from germline, possibly due to a read error. The chain has TRBV7-8 and TRBJ2-7; 11 bases are shared with TRBD2. Germline V CDR1 and CDR2: SGHVS, FQNEAQ. The CDR3 has 14 amino acids. The CDR3 DNA reads as TGCGCCAGCAGCCTAGCGGGAGGCCCCCCGCAGCAGTACTTC. Amino acids: CASSLAGGPPQQYF.

This clonotype was seen only a few times. V and J are TRBV15 and TRBJ1-2; 10 nucleotides line up with TRBD1. The V gene's germline CDR1 is LNHNV and CDR2 YYDKDF (reference sequence). This CDR3 spans 16 amino acids. Trimming took 0 bases from V and 7 from J; bases not matched to a gene: 8. The chain's CDR3 is CATSRDHGDRGSGYTF. CDR3 DNA: TGTGCCACCAGCAGAGATCACGGGGACAGGGGCTCTGGCTACACCTTC. Filled out from reference TRBV15 and TRBJ1-2, the complete variable domain reads DAMVIQNPRYQVTQFGKPVTLSCSQTLNHNVMYWYQQKSSQAPKLLFHYYDKDFNNEADTPDNFQSRRPNTSFCFLDIRSPGLGDTAMYLCATSRDHGDRGSGYTFGSGTRLTVV.

This clonotype was detected only a few times. The gene calls are TRBV7-2 and TRBJ1-1; maybe TRBD1 (5 bases). Trimming shortened V by 5 bases and J by 4 bases, and 20 bases separated the two germline ends. This CDR3 region has 16 residues. In germline, CDR1 is SGHTA, CDR2 FQGNSA. For the CDR3, the DNA is TGTGCCAGCAGCCCACAAACGGGGGGGTGGAGCACTGAAGCTTTCTTT. Translation: CASSPQTGGWSTEAFF.

The table lists this clonotype with many counts. This chain links TRBV28 with TRBJ2-3; the match to TRBD2 covers 13 bases. Germline loops: CDR1 MDHEN, CDR2 SYDVKM. Germline trimming cut 4 bases from V and 3 bases from J; bases unmatched to any gene: 4. The CDR3 sequence is 16 residues long. The CDR3 sequence: CASSWAGLAGTDTQYF. Written as DNA, the CDR3 is TGTGCCAGCAGTTGGGCGGGACTAGCGGGAACAGATACGCAGTATTTT.